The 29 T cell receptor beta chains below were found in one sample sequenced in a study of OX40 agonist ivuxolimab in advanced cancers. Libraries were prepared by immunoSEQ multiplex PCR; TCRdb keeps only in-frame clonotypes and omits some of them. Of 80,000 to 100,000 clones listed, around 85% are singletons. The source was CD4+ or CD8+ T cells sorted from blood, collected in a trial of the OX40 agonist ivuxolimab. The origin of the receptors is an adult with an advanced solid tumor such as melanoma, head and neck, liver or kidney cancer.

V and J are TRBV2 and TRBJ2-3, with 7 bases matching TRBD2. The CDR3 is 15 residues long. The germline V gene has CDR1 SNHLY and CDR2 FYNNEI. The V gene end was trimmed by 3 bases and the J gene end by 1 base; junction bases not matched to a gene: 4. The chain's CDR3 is CASSEAGDGTDTQYF. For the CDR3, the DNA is TGTGCCAGCAGTGAGGCGGGAGATGGCACAGATACGCAGTATTTT. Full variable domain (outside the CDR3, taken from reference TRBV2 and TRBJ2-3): EPEVTQTPSHQVTQMGQEVILRCVPISNHLYFYWYRQILGQKVEFLVSFYNNEISEKSEIFDDQFSVERPDGSNFTLKIRSTKLEDSAMYFCASSEAGDGTDTQYFGPGTRLTVL.

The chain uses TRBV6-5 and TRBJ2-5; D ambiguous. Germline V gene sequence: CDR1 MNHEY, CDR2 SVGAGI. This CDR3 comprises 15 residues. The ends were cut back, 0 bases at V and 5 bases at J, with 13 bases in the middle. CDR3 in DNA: TGTGCCAGCAGTTACTCGTTTGGCCCGGGCGAGACCCAGTACTTC. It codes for CASSYSFGPGETQYF.

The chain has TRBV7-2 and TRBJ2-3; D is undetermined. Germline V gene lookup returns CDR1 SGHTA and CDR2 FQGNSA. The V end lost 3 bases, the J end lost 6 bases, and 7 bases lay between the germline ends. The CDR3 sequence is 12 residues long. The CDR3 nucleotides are TGTGCCAGCAGCTTCGATGGTGATACGCAGTATTTT. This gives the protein CASSFDGDTQYF. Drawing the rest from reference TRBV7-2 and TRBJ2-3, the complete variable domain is GAGVSQSPSNKVTEKGKDVELRCDPISGHTALYWYRQSLGQGLEFLIYFQGNSAPDKSGLPSDRFSAERTGGSVSTLTIQRTQQEDSAVYLCASSFDGDTQYFGPGTRLTVL.

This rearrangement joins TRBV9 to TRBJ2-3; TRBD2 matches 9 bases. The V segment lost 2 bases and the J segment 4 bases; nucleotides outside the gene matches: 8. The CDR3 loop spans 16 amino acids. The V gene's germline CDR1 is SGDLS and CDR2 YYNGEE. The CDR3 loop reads CASSVSGSSRADTQYF. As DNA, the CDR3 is TGTGCCAGCAGCGTTAGCGGGAGTAGCAGGGCAGATACGCAGTATTTT. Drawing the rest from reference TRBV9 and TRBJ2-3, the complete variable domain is DSGVTQTPKHLITATGQRVTLRCSPRSGDLSVYWYQQSLDQGLQFLIQYYNGEERAKGNILERFSAQQFPDLHSELNLSSLELGDSALYFCASSVSGSSRADTQYFGPGTRLTVL.

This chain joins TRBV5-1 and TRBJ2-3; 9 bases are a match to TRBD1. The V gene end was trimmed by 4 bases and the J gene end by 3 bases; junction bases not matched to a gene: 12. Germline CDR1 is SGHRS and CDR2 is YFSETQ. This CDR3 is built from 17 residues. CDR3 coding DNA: TGCGCCAGCAGCGCCACTTTACAGGGGGCGCGGACAGATACGCAGTATTTT. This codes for CASSATLQGARTDTQYF.

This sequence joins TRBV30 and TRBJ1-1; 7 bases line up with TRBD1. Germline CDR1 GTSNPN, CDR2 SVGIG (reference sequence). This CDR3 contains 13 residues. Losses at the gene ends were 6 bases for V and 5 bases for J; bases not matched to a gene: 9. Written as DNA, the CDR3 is TGTGCCTGTACCCTAGGGGGCCGAACTGAAGCTTTCTTT. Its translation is CACTLGGRTEAFF.

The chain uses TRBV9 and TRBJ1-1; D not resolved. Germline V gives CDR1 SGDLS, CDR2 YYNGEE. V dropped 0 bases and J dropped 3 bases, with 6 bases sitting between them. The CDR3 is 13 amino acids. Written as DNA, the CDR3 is TGTGCCAGCAGCGTAGTCGGGGACACTGAAGCTTTCTTT. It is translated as CASSVVGDTEAFF.

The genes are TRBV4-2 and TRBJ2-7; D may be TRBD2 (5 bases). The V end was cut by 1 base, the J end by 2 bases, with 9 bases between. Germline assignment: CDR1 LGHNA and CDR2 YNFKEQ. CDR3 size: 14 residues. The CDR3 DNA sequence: TGTGCCAGCAGCCAAGTTGCGGGTCCCTACGAGCAGTACTTC. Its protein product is CASSQVAGPYEQYF.

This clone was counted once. This CDR3 is CASSPSNEQFF. For the CDR3, the DNA is TGTGCCAGCTCACCCTCAAATGAGCAGTTCTTC. The chain has TRBV18 and TRBJ2-1; D is ambiguous. Trimming left V 3 bases short and J 7 bases short, with 4 bases between. The CDR3 is 11 residues long. CDR1 KGHSH and CDR2 LQKENI come from the germline V gene.

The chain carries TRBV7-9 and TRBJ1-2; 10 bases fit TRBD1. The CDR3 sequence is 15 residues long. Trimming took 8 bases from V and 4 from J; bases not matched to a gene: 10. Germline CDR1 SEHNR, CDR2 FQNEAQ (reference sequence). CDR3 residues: CASLGGTGALYGYTF. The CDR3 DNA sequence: TGTGCCAGCCTTGGGGGGACAGGGGCACTCTATGGCTACACCTTC.

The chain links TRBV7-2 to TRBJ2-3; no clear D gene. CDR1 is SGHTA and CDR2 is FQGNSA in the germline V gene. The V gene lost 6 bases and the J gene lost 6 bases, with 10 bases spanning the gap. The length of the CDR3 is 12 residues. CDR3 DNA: TGTGCCAGCAGTCACGTACGGGATACGCAGTATTTT. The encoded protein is CASSHVRDTQYF. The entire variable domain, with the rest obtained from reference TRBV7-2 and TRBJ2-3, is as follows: GAGVSQSPSNKVTEKGKDVELRCDPISGHTALYWYRQSLGQGLEFLIYFQGNSAPDKSGLPSDRFSAERTGGSVSTLTIQRTQQEDSAVYLCASSHVRDTQYFGPGTRLTVL.

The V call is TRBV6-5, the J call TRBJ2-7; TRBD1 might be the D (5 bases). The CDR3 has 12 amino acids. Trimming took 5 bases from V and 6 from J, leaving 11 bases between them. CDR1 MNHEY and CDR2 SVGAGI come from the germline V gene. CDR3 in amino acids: CASSQTGIEQYF. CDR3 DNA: TGTGCCAGCAGTCAAACAGGAATCGAGCAGTACTTC.

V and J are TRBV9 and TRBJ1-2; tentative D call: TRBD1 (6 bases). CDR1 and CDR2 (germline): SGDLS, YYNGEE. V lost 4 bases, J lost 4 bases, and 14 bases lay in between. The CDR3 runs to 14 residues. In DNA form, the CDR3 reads TGTGCCAGCAGCCCCGAGGGGACACTCTATGGCTACACCTTC. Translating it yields CASSPEGTLYGYTF.

In DNA form, the CDR3 reads TGTGCCAGCAGTCCCCAAGACTATGGCTACACCTTC. Protein sequence: CASSPQDYGYTF. This chain connects TRBV6-5 to TRBJ1-2; no firm D call. CDR3 length: 12 residues. Trimming took 5 bases from V and 3 from J, leaving 7 bases between them. Germline V gives CDR1 MNHEY, CDR2 SVGAGI.

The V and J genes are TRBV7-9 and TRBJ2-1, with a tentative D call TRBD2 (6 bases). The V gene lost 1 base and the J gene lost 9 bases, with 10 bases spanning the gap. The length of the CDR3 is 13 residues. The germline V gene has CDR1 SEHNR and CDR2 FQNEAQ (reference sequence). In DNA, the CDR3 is TGTGCCAGCAGCTTAGAAGCGGGTACTGAGCAGTTCTTC. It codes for CASSLEAGTEQFF. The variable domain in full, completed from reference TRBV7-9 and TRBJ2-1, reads DTGVSQNPRHKITKRGQNVTFRCDPISEHNRLYWYRQTLGQGPEFLTYFQNEAQLEKSRLLSDRFSAERPKGSFSTLEIQRTEQGDSAMYLCASSLEAGTEQFFGPGTRLTVL.

CDR3 DNA sequence: TGTGCCAGTAGTAAGGACCGGGCTGAAAAACTGTTTTTT. It specifies CASSKDRAEKLFF. This chain links TRBV19 with TRBJ1-4; D not certain. V lost 4 bases, J lost 7 bases, and 10 bases lay in between. The CDR3 is made up of 13 amino acids. Germline V gene lookup returns CDR1 LNHDA and CDR2 SQIVND (reference sequence).

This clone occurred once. The CDR3 nucleotides read TGTGCCAGCAGTCTCGGACTAGCGGGATGGGGCGAGCAGTACTTC. It yields the protein CASSLGLAGWGEQYF. This sequence joins TRBV28 and TRBJ2-7; 12 bases fit TRBD2. Germline CDR1 and CDR2: MDHEN and SYDVKM. V lost 5 bases and J lost 6; bases outside the gene matches: 8. The CDR3 loop spans 15 amino acids.

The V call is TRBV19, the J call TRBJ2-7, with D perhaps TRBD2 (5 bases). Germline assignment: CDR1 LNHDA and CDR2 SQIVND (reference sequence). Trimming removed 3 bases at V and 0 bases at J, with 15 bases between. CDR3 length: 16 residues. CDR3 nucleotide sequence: TGTGCCAGTAGTATGTCACCAGCGGCAAGCTCCTACGAGCAGTACTTC. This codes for CASSMSPAASSYEQYF.

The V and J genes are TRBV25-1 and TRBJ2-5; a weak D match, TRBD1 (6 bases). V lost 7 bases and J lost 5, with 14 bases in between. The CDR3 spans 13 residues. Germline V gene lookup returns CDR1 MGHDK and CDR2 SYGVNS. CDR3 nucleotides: TGTGCCAGCATGTTTAGGACAGATGAGACCCAGTACTTC. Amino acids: CASMFRTDETQYF. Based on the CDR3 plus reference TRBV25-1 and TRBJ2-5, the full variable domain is EADIYQTPRYLVIGTGKKITLECSQTMGHDKMYWYQQDPGMELHLIHYSYGVNSTEKGDLSSESTVSRIRTEHFPLTLESARPSHTSQYLCASMFRTDETQYFGPGTRLLVL.

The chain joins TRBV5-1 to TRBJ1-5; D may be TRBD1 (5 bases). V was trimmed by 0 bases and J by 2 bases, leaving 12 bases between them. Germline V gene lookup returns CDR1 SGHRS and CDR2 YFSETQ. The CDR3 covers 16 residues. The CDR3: CASSLGARDGNQPQHF. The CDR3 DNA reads TGCGCCAGCAGCTTGGGGGCCAGGGATGGCAATCAGCCCCAGCATTTT.

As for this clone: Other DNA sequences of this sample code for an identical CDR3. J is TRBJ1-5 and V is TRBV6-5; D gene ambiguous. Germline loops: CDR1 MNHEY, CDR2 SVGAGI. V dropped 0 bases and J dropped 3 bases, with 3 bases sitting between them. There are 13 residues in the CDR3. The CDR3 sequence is CASSYSYNQPQHF. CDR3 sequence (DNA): TGTGCCAGCAGTTACTCGTACAATCAGCCCCAGCATTTT.

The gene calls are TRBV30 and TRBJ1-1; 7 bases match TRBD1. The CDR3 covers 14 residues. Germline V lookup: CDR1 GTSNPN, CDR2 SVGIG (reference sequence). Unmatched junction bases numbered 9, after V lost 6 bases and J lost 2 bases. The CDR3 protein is CACREGAQNTEAFF. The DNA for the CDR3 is TGTGCCTGCCGGGAGGGGGCCCAAAACACTGAAGCTTTCTTT.

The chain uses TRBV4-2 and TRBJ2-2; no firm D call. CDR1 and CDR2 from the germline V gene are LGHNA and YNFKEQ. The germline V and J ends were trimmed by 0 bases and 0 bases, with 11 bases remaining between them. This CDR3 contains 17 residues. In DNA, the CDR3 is TGTGCCAGCAGCCAAGAAGGCCCTAACCCGAACACCGGGGAGCTGTTTTTT. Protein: CASSQEGPNPNTGELFF.

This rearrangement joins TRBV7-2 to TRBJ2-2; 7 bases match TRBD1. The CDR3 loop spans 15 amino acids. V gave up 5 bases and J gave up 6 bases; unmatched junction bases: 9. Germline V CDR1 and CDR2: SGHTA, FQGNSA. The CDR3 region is CASSRQGNLPGELFF. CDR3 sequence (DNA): TGTGCCAGCAGCCGACAGGGAAATCTCCCCGGGGAGCTGTTTTTT.

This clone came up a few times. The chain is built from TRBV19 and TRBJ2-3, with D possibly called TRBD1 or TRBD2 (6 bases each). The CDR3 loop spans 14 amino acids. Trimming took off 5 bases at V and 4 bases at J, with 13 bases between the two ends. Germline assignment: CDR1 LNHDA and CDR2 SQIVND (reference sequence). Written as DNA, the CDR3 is TGTGCCAGTAGTGCGGGACAAGCCGCAGATACGCAGTATTTT. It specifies CASSAGQAADTQYF.

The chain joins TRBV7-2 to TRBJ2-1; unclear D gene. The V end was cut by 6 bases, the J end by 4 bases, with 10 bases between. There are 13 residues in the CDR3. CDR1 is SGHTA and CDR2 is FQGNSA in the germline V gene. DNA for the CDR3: TGTGCCAGCAGGTTGAGCCAGTACAATGAGCAGTTCTTC. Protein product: CASRLSQYNEQFF.

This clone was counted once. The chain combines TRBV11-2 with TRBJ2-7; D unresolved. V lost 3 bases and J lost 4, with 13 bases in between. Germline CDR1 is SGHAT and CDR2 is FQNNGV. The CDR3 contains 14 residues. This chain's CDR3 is CASSLRDGDYEQYF. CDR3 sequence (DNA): TGTGCCAGCAGCTTGAGAGACGGTGATTACGAGCAGTACTTC.

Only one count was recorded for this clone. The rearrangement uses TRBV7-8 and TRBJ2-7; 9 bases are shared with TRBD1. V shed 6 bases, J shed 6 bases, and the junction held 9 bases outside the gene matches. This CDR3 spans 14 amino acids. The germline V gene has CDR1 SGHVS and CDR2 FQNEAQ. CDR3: CASRAGTGFGEQYV. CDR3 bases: TGTGCCAGCAGAGCCGGGACAGGGTTCGGCGAGCAGTACGTC.

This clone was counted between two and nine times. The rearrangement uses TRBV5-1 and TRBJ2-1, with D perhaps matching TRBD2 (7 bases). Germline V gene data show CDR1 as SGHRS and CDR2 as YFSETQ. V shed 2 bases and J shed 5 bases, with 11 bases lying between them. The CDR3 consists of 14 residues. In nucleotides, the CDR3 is TGCGCCAGCAGCTTCGGGGGGCCTAACAATGAGCAGTTCTTC. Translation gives CASSFGGPNNEQFF.